This T cell receptor beta chain is drawn from a study of identical twins. This clonotype occurred a few times. Its antigen is not known. Study-level findings and limits: There was an excess of low generation probability in the out-of-frame alpha sequences that twins shared. Instead of following the same donors, the conclusions were based on cross-sectional statistical analysis. Analyses based on zero insertions could be partly confounded by invariant MAIT and iNKT cells.

Each CDR3 protein is one row after TCRdb ran MiXCR on the 5' RACE reads. The table lists about 530,000 distinct CDR3 sequences, more than 20% of them singletons. The germline V gene encodes CDR1 MNHEY and CDR2 SVGAGI. J was trimmed by 4 bases and V by 3 bases; bases with no gene match: 5. The CDR3 contains 14 residues. This sample also belongs to another study, concerning yellow fever vaccine responses in identical twins. In that study: Twins' vaccine T cell responses reportedly seemed partly convergent and partly personalized.

This sequence joins TRBV6-5 and TRBJ1-1; 7 positions agree with TRBD1. Sequences were obtained from CD4+ T cells sorted from blood. The source is a woman aged 18-30 years in good health. The CDR3 loop is CASSYRGRSTEAFF. The CDR3 DNA reads TGTGCCAGCAGTTATAGGGGGCGGAGCACTGAAGCTTTCTTT.